The clone carrying this T cell receptor beta chain is a singleton in its sample. Its target is not known. Generated by immunoSEQ multiplex PCR, the TCRdb table keeps only in-frame clones and is missing some. The top ten hold over 1.5% of the sample, which has about 210,000 clones, roughly 94% seen once. Trimming removed 4 bases from V and 3 bases from J; junction bases left unmatched: 13. Germline-derived CDR1 and CDR2 are MNHNS and SASEGT. CDR3 length equals 17 residues. These data are taken from a study of T cell responses to AZD1222 COVID-19 vaccine. Study-wide results and limits: Two AZD1222 doses significantly raised spike-specific TCR breadth and depth over controls.

This sample comprised peripheral blood, obtained 28 days after the second dose of the MenACWY control vaccine. This rearrangement joins TRBV6-1 to TRBJ2-7, with 9 nucleotides matching TRBD1. The TCR comes from an adult who received the MenACWY meningococcal vaccine as a control. The CDR3 region is CASSGRDRESGGYEQYF. CDR3 DNA: TGTGCCAGCAGTGGGCGGGACAGGGAAAGTGGGGGCTACGAGCAGTACTTC.